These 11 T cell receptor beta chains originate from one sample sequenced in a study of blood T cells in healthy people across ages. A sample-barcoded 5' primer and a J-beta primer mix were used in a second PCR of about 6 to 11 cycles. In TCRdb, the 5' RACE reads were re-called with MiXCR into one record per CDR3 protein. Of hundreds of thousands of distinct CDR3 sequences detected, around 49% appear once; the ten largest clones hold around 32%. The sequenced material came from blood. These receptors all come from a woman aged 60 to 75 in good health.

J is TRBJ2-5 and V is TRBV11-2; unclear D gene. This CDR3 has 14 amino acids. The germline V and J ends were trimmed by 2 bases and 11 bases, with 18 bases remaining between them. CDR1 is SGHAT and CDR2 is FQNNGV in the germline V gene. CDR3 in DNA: TGTGCCAGCAGCTTAATGTCAGGCCTTCTCAAGCAGTACTTC. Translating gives CASSLMSGLLKQYF.

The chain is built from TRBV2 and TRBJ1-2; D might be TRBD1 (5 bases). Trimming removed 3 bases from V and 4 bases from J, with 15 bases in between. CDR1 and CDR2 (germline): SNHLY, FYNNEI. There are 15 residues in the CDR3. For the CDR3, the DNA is TGTGCCAGCAGTGAGGGGCAGTCTTCCGGCTATGGCTACACCTTC. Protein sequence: CASSEGQSSGYGYTF.

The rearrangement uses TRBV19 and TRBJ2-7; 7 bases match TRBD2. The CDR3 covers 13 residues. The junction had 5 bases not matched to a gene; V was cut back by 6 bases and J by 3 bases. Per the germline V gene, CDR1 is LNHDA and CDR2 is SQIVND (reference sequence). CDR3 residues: CASSPGLYYEQYF. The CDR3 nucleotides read TGTGCCAGTAGCCCGGGACTATACTACGAGCAGTACTTC.

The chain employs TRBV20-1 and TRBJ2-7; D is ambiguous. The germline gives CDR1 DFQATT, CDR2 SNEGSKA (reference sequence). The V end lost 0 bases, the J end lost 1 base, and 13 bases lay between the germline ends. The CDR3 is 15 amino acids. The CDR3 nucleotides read TGCAGTGCTAGAGAAGGCTATCCTTCGTCCTACGAGCAGTACTTC. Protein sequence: CSAREGYPSSYEQYF.

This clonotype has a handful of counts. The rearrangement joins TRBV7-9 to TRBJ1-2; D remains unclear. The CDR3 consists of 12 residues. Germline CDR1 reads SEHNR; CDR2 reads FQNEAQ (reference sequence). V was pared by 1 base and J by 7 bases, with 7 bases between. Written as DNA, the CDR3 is TGTGCCAGCAGCTTAGAGTCAGGTGGCTACACCTTC. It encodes CASSLESGGYTF.

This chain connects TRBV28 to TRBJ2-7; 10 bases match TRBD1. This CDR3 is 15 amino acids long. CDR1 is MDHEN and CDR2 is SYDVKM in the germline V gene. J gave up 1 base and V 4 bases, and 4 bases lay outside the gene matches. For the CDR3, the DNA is TGTGCCAGCAGTTCCCAGGACAGGGGGTCCTACGAGCAGTACTTC. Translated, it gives CASSSQDRGSYEQYF.

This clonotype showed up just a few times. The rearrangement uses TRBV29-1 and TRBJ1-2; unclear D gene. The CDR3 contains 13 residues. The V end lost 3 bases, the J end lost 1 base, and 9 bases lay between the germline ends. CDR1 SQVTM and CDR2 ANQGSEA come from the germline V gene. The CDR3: CSVDNSHNYGYTF. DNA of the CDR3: TGCAGCGTTGATAACAGCCATAACTATGGCTACACCTTC.

The CDR3 here is CASSSTLAERTDTQYF. The CDR3 DNA sequence: TGTGCCAGCAGTTCGACTCTAGCGGAGAGGACAGATACGCAGTATTTT. The rearrangement uses TRBV6-2 or TRBV6-3 and TRBJ2-3, with 7 positions matching TRBD2. The V gene's germline CDR1 is MNHEY and CDR2 SVGEGT. V dropped 4 bases and J dropped 3; count of bases not matched to a gene: 10. The CDR3 is 16 residues long.

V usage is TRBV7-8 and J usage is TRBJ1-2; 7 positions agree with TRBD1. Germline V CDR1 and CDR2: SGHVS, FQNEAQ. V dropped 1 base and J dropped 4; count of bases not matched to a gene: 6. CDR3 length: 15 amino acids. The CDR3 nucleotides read TGTGCCAGCAGCTTAGGACAGGGCGATCTCTATGGCTACACCTTC. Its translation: CASSLGQGDLYGYTF. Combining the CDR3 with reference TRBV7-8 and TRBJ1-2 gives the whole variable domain GAGVSQSPRYKVAKRGQDVALRCDPISGHVSLFWYQQALGQGPEFLTYFQNEAQLDKSGLPSDRFFAERPEGSVSTLKIQRTQQEDSAVYLCASSLGQGDLYGYTFGSGTRLTVV.

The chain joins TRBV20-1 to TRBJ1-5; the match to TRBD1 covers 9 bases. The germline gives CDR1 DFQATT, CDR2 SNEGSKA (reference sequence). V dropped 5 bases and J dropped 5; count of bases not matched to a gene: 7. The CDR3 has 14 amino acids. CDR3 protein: CSASQTGGYQPQHF. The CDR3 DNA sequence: TGCAGTGCTTCGCAGACAGGGGGGTATCAGCCCCAGCATTTT.

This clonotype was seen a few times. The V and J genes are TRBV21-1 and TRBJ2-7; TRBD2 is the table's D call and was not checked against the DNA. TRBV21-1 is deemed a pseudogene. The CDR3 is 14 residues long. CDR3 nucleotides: TGTGCCAGCAGCAAAGGCCTCCCCTCCTACGAGCAGTACTTC. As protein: CASSKGLPSYEQYF.